This T cell receptor beta chain was retrieved from a study of beta chain features in type 1 diabetes. Study-wide findings and caveats: Type 1 diabetes patients had TCRB CDR3s that were shorter (moderately but significantly so) in all four CD4+ subsets.

Isolated RNA was reverse transcribed in full, so expressed TCRB transcripts were sequenced. The protocol was immunoSEQ multiplex PCR, while the TCRdb copy is restricted to in-frame clones and leaves out a portion. The data hold about 160,000 clones, with approximately 9% observed a single time. Germline V lookup: CDR1 SGHRS, CDR2 YFSETQ. V shed 2 bases and J shed 3 bases, with 4 bases lying between them. The CDR3 covers 12 residues. This clone was observed a few times. Its antigen remains unknown. This CDR3 is also generated by other DNA sequences in the sample. Sequenced: central memory CD4+ T cells from blood. The V gene is TRBV5-1, the J gene TRBJ2-3; D gene unclear. The receptor was isolated from a woman aged 18-29 years in good health. This CDR3 reads CASSFGTDTQYF. The CDR3 DNA sequence: TGCGCCAGCAGCTTCGGTACAGATACGCAGTATTTT.